The 5 T cell receptor beta chains listed next were all sequenced from one sample in a study of response to subunit inactivated influenza vaccine listed by TCRdb under 2018. The library was made by RT-PCR. The instrument was an Illumina HiSeq 2500. TCRdb applied fastp at Q25 and MiXCR to the public reads, then kept only in-frame beta chains. Each record represents a unique CDR3 protein, reported with the most common genes and DNA among its rows. This sample lists approximately 530,000 distinct CDR3 sequences; about 7.6% were detected once. 13% of the sample is held by the ten biggest clonotypes. Here the sequenced sample was PBMCs from blood, taken less than 30 months after vaccination. The receptor set was obtained from a man between 50 and 69 years old who received an inactivated influenza vaccine. Donor details come from another sample of the same person, matched by shared clones.

The table lists this clonotype with many counts. J is TRBJ2-7 and V is TRBV18, with D possibly TRBD1 on 5 matching bases. Trimming shortened V by 4 bases and J by 6 bases, and 16 bases separated the two germline ends. The germline V gene has CDR1 KGHSH and CDR2 LQKENI. This CDR3 is 14 amino acids long. The CDR3 sequence: CASSLPTSGFEQYF. Here the CDR3 DNA reads TGTGCCAGCTCACTCCCAACGTCAGGGTTCGAGCAGTACTTC.

The chain carries TRBV6-2 or TRBV6-3 and TRBJ2-5; no reliable D call. Trimming removed 2 bases at V and 6 bases at J, with 4 bases between. This CDR3 contains 11 residues. The germline V gene has CDR1 MNHEY and CDR2 SVGEGT. The CDR3 sequence: CASSYHQTQYF. The CDR3 DNA follows: TGTGCCAGCAGTTACCACCAGACCCAGTACTTC.

The V gene is TRBV5-1, the J gene TRBJ2-2, with D perhaps TRBD1 or TRBD2 (5 bases each). Between the trimmed V and J ends, which lost 6 bases and 7 bases, there was a span of 16 bases. The CDR3 is 14 residues long. The germline gives CDR1 SGHRS, CDR2 YFSETQ. The CDR3 DNA reads TGCGCCAGCACCGGGACCGACCGTAACGGGGAGCTGTTTTTT. Translating gives CASTGTDRNGELFF.

The J gene is TRBJ2-5, the V gene TRBV7-9, with TRBD2 matching 11 bases. In germline, CDR1 is SEHNR, CDR2 FQNEAQ (reference sequence). The CDR3 totals 16 residues. V shed 5 bases and J 2 bases; nucleotides not matched to a gene: 7. The chain's CDR3 is CASSLGTSGSQETQYF. CDR3 DNA: TGTGCCAGCAGCCTAGGGACTAGCGGTTCTCAAGAGACCCAGTACTTC. The full variable domain, in which reference TRBV7-9 and TRBJ2-5 provide the parts outside the CDR3, is DTGVSQNPRHKITKRGQNVTFRCDPISEHNRLYWYRQTLGQGPEFLTYFQNEAQLEKSRLLSDRFSAERPKGSFSTLEIQRTEQGDSAMYLCASSLGTSGSQETQYFGPGTRLLVL.

There are a few counts of this clonotype. The V call is TRBV7-3, the J call TRBJ2-1, with TRBD2 identical over 13 bases. Unmatched junction bases numbered 2, after V lost 5 bases and J lost 7 bases. This CDR3 contains 14 residues. Germline assignment: CDR1 SGHTA and CDR2 FQGTGA. Here the CDR3 reads CASSGGLAGNEQFF. CDR3 in DNA: TGTGCCAGCAGCGGGGGACTAGCGGGAAATGAGCAGTTCTTC.